The T cell receptor beta chain under discussion was sequenced for a study of CD8 T cells in ankylosing spondylitis. Study-level points and caveats: A subset of motif variants has previously been described in the synovial fluid and blood of reactive arthritis. Disease-associated clonotypes exhibited CD8+ identity and were relatively infrequent in peripheral blood. Ankylosing spondylitis blood appeared to carry a characteristic TCR beta motif of several highly homologous variants.

The CDR3 loop spans 15 amino acids. Germline loops: CDR1 DFQATT, CDR2 SNEGSKA (reference sequence). The germline V and J ends were trimmed by 2 bases and 6 bases, with 20 bases remaining between them. Making use of molecular barcodes, quantitative 5'-RACE generated TCR beta libraries. TCRdb analysed the 5' RACE reads with MiXCR anew, one entry per CDR3 protein. The repertoire holds approximately 90,000 distinct CDR3 sequences, with about 8.6% as singletons. This clonotype has a count of ten or more. Its antigen remains unknown. V and J are TRBV20-1 and TRBJ2-7, with D possibly being TRBD2 (5 bases). Sequenced material: blood, either unsorted or a sorted T cell fraction (not recorded which). The clonotype was recovered from a male donor with ankylosing spondylitis or in good health (not recorded which). The CDR3 loop is CSARPGVSEYGEQYF. CDR3 DNA sequence: TGCAGTGCTAGACCCGGGGTCTCAGAATATGGCGAGCAGTACTTC.